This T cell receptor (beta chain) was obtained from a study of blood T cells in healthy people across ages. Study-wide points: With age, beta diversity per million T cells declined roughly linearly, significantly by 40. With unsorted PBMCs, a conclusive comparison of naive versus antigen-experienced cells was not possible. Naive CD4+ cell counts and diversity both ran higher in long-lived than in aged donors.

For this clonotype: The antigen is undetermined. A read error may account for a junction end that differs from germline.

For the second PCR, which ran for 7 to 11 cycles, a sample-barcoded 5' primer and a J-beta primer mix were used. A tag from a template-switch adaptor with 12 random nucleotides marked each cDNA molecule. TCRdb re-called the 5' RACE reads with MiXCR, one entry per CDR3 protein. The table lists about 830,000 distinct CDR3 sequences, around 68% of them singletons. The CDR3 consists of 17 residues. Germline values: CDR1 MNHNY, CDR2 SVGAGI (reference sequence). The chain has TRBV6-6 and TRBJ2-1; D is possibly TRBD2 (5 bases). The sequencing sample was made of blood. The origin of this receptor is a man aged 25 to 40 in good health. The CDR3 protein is CASSYSQGGSSYNEQLF. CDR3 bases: TGTGCCAGCAGTTACTCGCAAGGTGGGAGCTCCTACAATGAGCAGTTATTC.